Below, 18 T cell receptor beta chains from the same sample are listed, as sequenced in a study of T cell responses to AZD1222 COVID-19 vaccine. Clones were read by immunoSEQ multiplex PCR, and TCRdb kept only the in-frame ones, dropping some. Of 100,000 or so clones detected, 88% appear once; the ten largest clones hold about 2.7%. This specimen was peripheral blood, taken on day 0 of AZD1222 vaccination. These receptors were taken from an adult in good health.

The rearrangement links TRBV28 to TRBJ1-1; D perhaps matches TRBD1 (6 bases). The germline V and J ends were trimmed by 6 bases and 2 bases, with 16 bases remaining between them. CDR3 length: 15 residues. Germline values: CDR1 MDHEN, CDR2 SYDVKM. CDR3 protein: CASSLYRTANTEAFF. CDR3 in DNA: TGTGCCAGCAGCTTGTACAGGACAGCTAACACTGAAGCTTTCTTT.

This sequence joins TRBV18 and TRBJ2-6; 10 bases agree with TRBD1. Germline assignment: CDR1 KGHSH and CDR2 LQKENI. The CDR3 has 17 residues. Germline trimming cut 3 bases from V and 7 bases from J; bases unmatched to any gene: 9. CDR3 nucleotides: TGTGCCAGCTCACCGGACAGGGGGGAGGCCCTTGCCAACGTCCTGACTTTC. Protein product: CASSPDRGEALANVLTF.

This chain connects TRBV11-2 to TRBJ2-1, with 13 bases identical to TRBD2. Per the germline V gene, CDR1 is SGHAT and CDR2 is FQNNGV. Germline trimming cut 6 bases from V and 0 bases from J; bases unmatched to any gene: 5. The CDR3 runs to 17 residues. CDR3 region: CASSKTSGGSSYNEQFF. The CDR3 DNA follows: TGTGCCAGCAGTAAGACTAGCGGGGGGAGCTCCTACAATGAGCAGTTCTTC.

This sequence joins TRBV29-1 and TRBJ2-3; TRBD2 matches at 13 bases. CDR1 is SQVTM, CDR2 ANQGSEA, per germline. V shed 6 bases, J shed 2 bases, and the junction held 5 bases outside the gene matches. The CDR3 is 15 residues long. The CDR3 DNA sequence: TGCAGCGTCCTGACTAGCGGGGGGCCCACAGATACGCAGTATTTT. Protein sequence: CSVLTSGGPTDTQYF.

The chain links TRBV4-2 to TRBJ2-3; TRBD2 aligns across 12 bases. V lost 1 base to trimming and J lost 3 bases; unmatched junction nucleotides: 8. The CDR3 is made up of 18 amino acids. Germline V gives CDR1 LGHNA, CDR2 YNFKEQ. Written as DNA, the CDR3 is TGTGCCAGCAGCCAAGCTCTAGCGGGGGGGCCAAAGACAGATACGCAGTATTTT. It codes for CASSQALAGGPKTDTQYF.

The rearrangement uses TRBV5-4 and TRBJ2-7; 8 positions agree with TRBD2. With 0 bases clipped from V and 6 bases from J, the junction kept 14 bases outside the gene matches. CDR3 length equals 17 residues. Germline values: CDR1 SGHNT, CDR2 YYREEE (reference sequence). The CDR3, as DNA: TGTGCCAGCAGCTTGGGAGGTTCAAGCGGGGGAACAACCGAGCAGTACTTC. It codes for CASSLGGSSGGTTEQYF.

The chain recombines TRBV20-1 with TRBJ1-1; D call uncertain. Trimming removed 3 bases from V and 1 base from J, with 12 bases in between. Germline CDR1 is DFQATT and CDR2 is SNEGSKA (reference sequence). The CDR3 is 14 residues long. CDR3 sequence reads: CSASLVRGNTEAFF. CDR3 coding DNA: TGCAGTGCTAGTCTTGTTCGGGGGAACACTGAAGCTTTCTTT.

The CDR3 DNA follows: TGTGCCAGCAGTGCCCAGGCACATCAGCCCCAGCATTTT. This sequence encodes CASSAQAHQPQHF. The V call is TRBV2, the J call TRBJ1-5; D gene unclear. Trimming took 4 bases from V and 5 from J, leaving 9 bases between them. CDR1 is SNHLY and CDR2 is FYNNEI in the germline V gene. The CDR3 is 13 residues long.

This chain joins TRBV4-1 and TRBJ2-7, with D perhaps matching TRBD1 or TRBD2 (5 bases each). Germline loops: CDR1 MGHRA, CDR2 YSYEKL. Trimming took 4 bases from V and 0 from J, leaving 19 bases between them. The CDR3 runs to 17 residues. CDR3 sequence: CASSLVGWGRGSYEQYF. The CDR3 DNA reads as TGCGCCAGCAGCCTCGTCGGGTGGGGGAGAGGCTCCTACGAGCAGTACTTC.

This chain joins TRBV6-9 and TRBJ1-5; TRBD1 matches at 11 bases. V shed 4 bases, J shed 3 bases, and the junction held 8 bases outside the gene matches. This CDR3 region has 17 residues. Germline-derived CDR1 and CDR2 are MNHGY and SVAAGI. CDR3 coding DNA: TGTGCCAGCAGTTTCTACCGGACAGGGGGCGTCAATCAGCCCCAGCATTTT. Translated, it gives CASSFYRTGGVNQPQHF.

The DNA of the CDR3 is TGTGCCAGCAGCTCGTCATGGGACACTGAAGCTTTCTTT. This gives the protein CASSSSWDTEAFF. This rearrangement joins TRBV7-8 to TRBJ1-1; the D is unclear. The CDR3 is 13 amino acids. V lost 4 bases and J lost 3, with 9 bases in between. Germline V gene data show CDR1 as SGHVS and CDR2 as FQNEAQ.

The rearrangement uses TRBV4-1 and TRBJ1-5; unclear D gene. Germline lookup yields CDR1 MGHRA and CDR2 YSYEKL. The CDR3 sequence is 16 residues long. V lost 1 base to trimming and J lost 4 bases, with 14 bases between them. The CDR3 spells CASSQVPSRGNQPQHF. The CDR3 DNA is TGCGCCAGCAGCCAAGTGCCGAGCAGAGGGAATCAGCCCCAGCATTTT.

The chain is built from TRBV2 and TRBJ2-6, with a tentative D call TRBD2 (5 bases). Germline V gene lookup returns CDR1 SNHLY and CDR2 FYNNEI. The CDR3 is made up of 16 amino acids. Trimming removed 3 bases at V and 0 bases at J, with 9 bases between. The CDR3 spells CASSDSARSGANVLTF. As DNA, the CDR3 is TGTGCCAGCAGTGATAGCGCCCGCTCTGGGGCCAACGTCCTGACTTTC.

The chain is built from TRBV29-1 and TRBJ2-5; 8 bases line up with TRBD2. From germline, CDR1 is SQVTM and CDR2 ANQGSEA. The CDR3 length is 15 residues. J gave up 5 bases and V 1 base, and 9 bases lay outside the gene matches. The CDR3 region is CSVEVAGGGWETQYF. Here the CDR3 DNA reads TGCAGCGTTGAAGTGGCGGGAGGAGGATGGGAGACCCAGTACTTC.

The chain recombines TRBV21-1 with TRBJ1-1; TRBD1 is the table's D call and was not checked against the DNA. TRBV21-1 is a pseudogene. The CDR3 extends over 13 amino acids. The CDR3 nucleotides read TGTGCCAGCAGCACCACAGGGATAAGTGAAGCTTTCTTT. Its translation is CASSTTGISEAFF.

Here the CDR3 DNA reads TGTGCCAGCAGCCCCTATTCGACATATTTTGACGATCAGCCCCAGCATTTT. This gives the protein CASSPYSTYFDDQPQHF. The chain combines TRBV28 with TRBJ1-5; D unresolved. CDR1 and CDR2 (germline): MDHEN, SYDVKM. The CDR3 loop spans 17 amino acids. Trimming removed 6 bases from V and 5 bases from J, with 23 bases in between.

The V gene is TRBV9, the J gene TRBJ1-1; D not certain. The CDR3 contains 16 residues. Germline CDR1 is SGDLS and CDR2 is YYNGEE. Trimming cost V 0 bases and J 3 bases, with 15 bases left between them. CDR3 loop: CASSVAIGAFDTEAFF. CDR3 bases: TGTGCCAGCAGCGTAGCAATTGGAGCATTTGACACTGAAGCTTTCTTT.

V and J are TRBV6-5 and TRBJ2-7; D is possibly TRBD2 (6 bases). The CDR3 is made up of 15 amino acids. Per the germline V gene, CDR1 is MNHEY and CDR2 is SVGAGI. V was shortened by 0 bases and J by 5 bases, with 14 bases between the two germline ends. CDR3 sequence: CASSYSPGEAHEQYF. The CDR3 bases are TGTGCCAGCAGTTACTCACCGGGAGAGGCTCACGAGCAGTACTTC.